This is a list of T cell receptor beta chains from one sample in a study of T cell responses to AZD1222 COVID-19 vaccine. Clones were sequenced by immunoSEQ multiplex PCR, and TCRdb holds only the in-frame ones, with some missing. The sample has fewer than 95,000 clones, 80% to 90% seen once. The sequences come from peripheral blood, collected on day 0 of AZD1222 vaccination. Source of these receptors: an adult in good health. CDR3s include the opening cysteine and the closing phenylalanine or tryptophan. A D gene is named only where the DNA matches it firmly. Some rows have no size entry. The others give once, few or many, or a class for an expanded clone.

abundance | j_gene | v_gene | d_gene | CDR3aa | CDR3nt
- | TRBJ2-7 | TRBV7-9 | - | CASSLATTGGYEQYF | TGTGCCAGCAGCTTAGCGACGACAGGCGGCTACGAGCAGTACTTC
- | TRBJ2-5 | TRBV11-2 | - | CASSLVAQETQYF | TGTGCCAGCAGCTTAGTAGCGCAAGAGACCCAGTACTTC
- | TRBJ2-5 | TRBV28 | TRBD1 | CASSSVGRTGFSGTQYF | TGTGCCAGCAGTTCAGTGGGGCGGACAGGGTTTTCGGGGACCCAGTACTTC
- | TRBJ2-2 | TRBV11-2 | TRBD1 | CASGTGNTGELFF | TGTGCTTCCGGGACAGGGAACACCGGGGAGCTGTTTTTT
once | TRBJ2-2 | TRBV24-1 | TRBD1 | CATSDRDRGNTGELFF | TGTGCCACCAGTGACCGGGACAGGGGAAACACCGGGGAGCTGTTTTTT
- | TRBJ2-7 | TRBV21-1 | - | CASSKGPGCGTYEQYF | TGTGCCAGCAGCAAAGGGCCAGGGTGCGGTACCTACGAGCAGTACTTC
- | TRBJ1-6 | TRBV7-9 | - | CASSLEAGNSPLHF | TGTGCCAGCAGCTTAGAGGCAGGGAATTCACCCCTCCACTTT
- | TRBJ2-2 | TRBV9 | - | CASSPPGSWSGELFF | TGTGCCAGCAGCCCTCCCGGGAGCTGGTCCGGGGAGCTGTTTTTT
- | TRBJ1-1 | TRBV30 | - | CAATGSRNTEAFF | TGTGCCGCGACAGGATCGAGGAACACTGAAGCTTTCTTT
- | TRBJ2-3 | TRBV2 | - | CASALSADTQYF | TGTGCCAGCGCGTTATCGGCAGATACGCAGTATTTT
- | TRBJ1-4 | TRBV6-5 | TRBD1 | CASSSSPGQGIEKLFF | TGTGCCAGCAGTTCTAGCCCGGGACAGGGGATTGAAAAACTGTTTTTT
once | TRBJ1-5 | TRBV28 | TRBD1 | CASSWTGRNQPQHF | TGTGCCAGCAGTTGGACAGGGCGCAATCAGCCCCAGCATTTT
- | TRBJ2-5 | TRBV9 | - | CASSQGFGETQYF | TGTGCCAGTAGCCAGGGGTTCGGAGAGACCCAGTACTTC
- | TRBJ2-1 | TRBV18 | - | CASSPKGLYNEQFF | TGTGCCAGCTCACCAAAGGGTCTGTACAATGAGCAGTTCTTC
- | TRBJ2-5 | TRBV9 | - | CASSARVAGLQETQYF | TGTGCCAGCAGCGCTCGTGTTGCGGGGCTACAAGAGACCCAGTACTTC
- | TRBJ1-1 | TRBV5-1 | - | CASSLVGGLLNTEAFF | TGCGCCAGCAGCTTGGTCGGGGGGCTACTGAACACTGAAGCTTTCTTT
- | TRBJ2-3 | TRBV28 | - | CASSPRPGQTDTQYF | TGTGCCAGCAGCCCCAGGCCAGGGCAAACAGATACGCAGTATTTT
- | TRBJ2-7 | TRBV11-2 | - | CASSLGGTQITYEQYF | TGTGCCAGCAGCTTAGGCGGCACCCAAATCACCTACGAGCAGTACTTC
- | TRBJ1-1 | TRBV5-6 | - | CASSSAPGENEAFF | TGTGCCAGCAGCTCGGCCCCAGGGGAAAATGAAGCTTTCTTT
- | TRBJ2-5 | TRBV5-5 | TRBD1 | CASSFSGTGVRETQYF | TGTGCCAGCAGTTTCTCCGGGACAGGGGTCCGGGAGACCCAGTACTTC
- | TRBJ2-1 | TRBV9 | TRBD2 | CASTGEGQSYNEQFF | TGTGCCAGCACGGGGGAGGGCCAGTCCTACAATGAGCAGTTCTTC
- | TRBJ1-1 | TRBV5-1 | - | CASRSGTANTEAFF | TGCGCCAGCAGATCCGGGACGGCGAACACTGAAGCTTTCTTT
- | TRBJ2-4 | TRBV7-2 | TRBD2 | CASGVPNSGGRVAKNIQYF | TGTGCCAGCGGCGTGCCGAATAGCGGGGGGCGGGTAGCCAAAAACATTCAGTACTTC
- | TRBJ2-7 | TRBV11-2 | - | CASSLAGLPVGYF | TGTGCCAGCAGCTTAGCCGGGCTTCCCGTTGGGTACTTC
once | TRBJ2-7 | TRBV4-2 | TRBD2 | CASSPQLTSGRAYEQYF | TGTGCCAGCAGCCCACAGTTGACTAGCGGGAGGGCCTACGAGCAGTACTTC
- | TRBJ1-5 | TRBV19 | - | CASSRGGVNSNQPQHF | TGTGCCAGTAGTAGGGGAGGGGTCAATAGCAATCAGCCCCAGCATTTT
- | TRBJ2-5 | TRBV6-6 | - | CASSRLATAQETQYF | TGTGCCAGCAGTCGTCTAGCCACCGCTCAAGAGACCCAGTACTTC
- | TRBJ2-7 | TRBV19 | TRBD1 | CATKKTGTGEYEQYF | TGTGCCACCAAAAAAACCGGGACAGGGGAGTACGAGCAGTACTTC
- | TRBJ1-5 | TRBV28 | TRBD1 | CASILTGGHQPQHF | TGTGCCAGCATTCTTACAGGGGGCCATCAGCCCCAGCATTTT
- | TRBJ2-1 | TRBV19 | - | CASRAGIYNEQFF | TGTGCCAGTAGGGCGGGGATCTACAATGAGCAGTTCTTC
few | TRBJ2-5 | TRBV2 | - | CASSERGQETQYF | TGTGCCAGCAGTGAAAGGGGGCAAGAGACCCAGTACTTC
- | TRBJ1-1 | TRBV6-5 | - | CASSYRTPGTEAFF | TGTGCCAGCAGTTACCGCACACCGGGGACTGAAGCTTTCTTT
- | TRBJ2-2 | TRBV9 | TRBD2 | CASSVEVAGAPGELFF | TGTGCCAGCAGCGTAGAAGTAGCGGGAGCCCCCGGGGAGCTGTTTTTT
- | TRBJ1-1 | TRBV30 | - | CAWSVRVVFAEAFF | TGTGCCTGGAGTGTAAGGGTGGTGTTCGCTGAAGCTTTCTTT
- | TRBJ2-7 | TRBV25-1 | - | CASSAPGYEQYF | TGTGCCAGCAGTGCACCCGGGTACGAGCAGTACTTC
- | TRBJ2-7 | TRBV6-5 | - | CASSEVSNHYEQYF | TGTGCCAGCAGCGAGGTCAGCAACCACTACGAGCAGTACTTC
once | TRBJ2-3 | TRBV5-1 | - | CASSSGWTSTDTQYF | TGCGCCAGCAGCTCCGGGTGGACAAGCACAGATACGCAGTATTTT
few | TRBJ1-5 | TRBV12-3/TRBV12-4 | - | CASSFGADQPQHF | TGTGCCAGCAGTTTTGGGGCTGATCAGCCCCAGCATTTT
- | TRBJ1-1 | TRBV3-1/TRBV3-2 | - | CASSQAGVNTEAFF | TGTGCCAGCAGCCAAGCGGGAGTGAACACTGAAGCTTTCTTT
- | TRBJ1-5 | TRBV28 | - | CASSSGTFSNQPQHF | TGTGCCAGCAGCTCCGGGACGTTTAGCAATCAGCCCCAGCATTTT
- | TRBJ2-1 | TRBV6-2/TRBV6-3 | TRBD1 | CASSDRDRGYDEQFF | TGTGCCAGCAGCGACCGGGACAGGGGTTACGATGAGCAGTTCTTC
- | TRBJ2-2 | TRBV15 | - | CATSREFRAGELFF | TGTGCCACCAGCAGAGAGTTCAGGGCCGGGGAGCTGTTTTTT
- | TRBJ1-2 | TRBV18 | - | CASSPPGNGHGYTF | TGTGCCAGCTCACCCCCAGGGAACGGGCATGGCTACACCTTC
- | TRBJ2-3 | TRBV6-5 | TRBD2 | CASSFSGTSGPDTQYF | TGTGCCAGCAGTTTCTCCGGGACTAGCGGACCAGATACGCAGTATTTT
once | TRBJ1-2 | TRBV12-5 | - | CASGLPDRHRNYGYTF | TGTGCTAGTGGTTTACCGGACCGACATCGCAACTATGGCTACACCTTC
- | TRBJ2-7 | TRBV14 | - | CASSQETSFYGAQYF | TGTGCCAGCAGCCAAGAAACTAGTTTTTACGGAGCTCAGTACTTC
- | TRBJ2-7 | TRBV24-1 | - | CATQELQDIGSYEQYF | TGTGCCACTCAGGAACTTCAGGACATAGGGTCCTACGAGCAGTACTTC
- | TRBJ1-2 | TRBV9 | TRBD1 | CASSTEQGRNDYGYTF | TGTGCCAGCAGCACTGAACAGGGGAGGAACGACTATGGCTACACCTTC